Listed below are T cell receptor beta chains from one sample, sequenced in a study of shared clonotypes between healthy human individuals. Here immunoSEQ multiplex PCR was the method, and the copy in TCRdb shows in-frame clones only, minus some. The table shows some 650,000 clones, with around 97% occurring only once. Sequences were obtained from naive CD4+ T cells sorted from blood. Receptors originate from a woman in her twenties or thirties in good health. Each CDR3 is given with its conserved first and last residue. The order of the fields is clone size, V gene, D gene, J gene, CDR3 DNA, CDR3 protein. A D gene is named only where the DNA matches it firmly. Expanded clones get a size class; other rows say once, few or many, or leave the size out.

>.|TRBV10-2|TRBD1|TRBJ1-3
TGCGCCAGCAGGGGGACAGGGAGTCGGGGAAACACCATATATTTT
CASRGTGSRGNTIYF
>.|TRBV7-6|.|TRBJ2-3
TGTGCCAGCAGCTTACTGGCGGGTAGCACAGATACGCAGTATTTT
CASSLLAGSTDTQYF
>.|TRBV19|TRBD1|TRBJ1-4
TGTGCCGTAGGACAGGGGCGAAGAGTTAATGAAAAACTGTTTTTT
CAVGQGRRVNEKLFF
>.|TRBV4-2|.|TRBJ2-2
TGTGCCAGCAGCCAAGATTCAGGCAGGGGTTTACTAGGCGGGGAGCTGTTTTTT
CASSQDSGRGLLGGELFF
>.|TRBV6-1|.|TRBJ2-5
TGTGCCAGCAGTGACCAGGGAGGGGGGTACCAAGAGACCCAGTACTTC
CASSDQGGGYQETQYF
>.|TRBV19|.|TRBJ1-5
TGTGCCAGTAGCGACACTAGCAATCAGCCCCAGCATTTT
CASSDTSNQPQHF
>.|TRBV6-5|.|TRBJ2-7
TGTGCCAGCAGCCCAGACCGTTACGAGCAGTACTTC
CASSPDRYEQYF
>.|TRBV27|.|TRBJ1-2
TGTGCCAGCAGTTTATTTAGCCAAGGACGTAACTATGGCTACACCTTC
CASSLFSQGRNYGYTF
>.|TRBV27|TRBD1|TRBJ1-1
TGTGCCAGCAGTGTCACAGGGGGCACGAACACTGAAGCTTTCTTT
CASSVTGGTNTEAFF
>.|TRBV25-1|.|TRBJ2-4
TGTGCCAGCAGTGAATATATAGGGGAAAACATTCAGTACTTC
CASSEYIGENIQYF
>.|TRBV28|.|TRBJ2-7
TGTGCCAGCAGTTTAGACCTATACGAGCAGTACTTC
CASSLDLYEQYF
>.|TRBV6-5|.|TRBJ1-5
TGTGCCAGCGGGAGGAGCAATCAGCCCCAGCATTTT
CASGRSNQPQHF
>.|TRBV7-2|TRBD2|TRBJ2-7
TGTGCCAGCAGCTTAGAGACTAGCGGGAGCTCCTACGAGCAGTACTTC
CASSLETSGSSYEQYF
>.|TRBV6-5|TRBD1|TRBJ1-4
TGTGCCAGCAGTTCCGACAGGGGGGGTAATGAAAAACTGTTTTTT
CASSSDRGGNEKLFF
>.|TRBV4-1|.|TRBJ2-5
TGCGCCAGCAGCCAAGACACGGCTAGCCGAGAGACCCAGTACTTC
CASSQDTASRETQYF
>.|TRBV28|.|TRBJ2-5
TGTGCCAGCAGTTCCAAAGAGACCCAGTACTTC
CASSSKETQYF
>.|TRBV28|.|TRBJ1-5
TGTGCCAGCAGTTTATTTGGGCAGAAAGGGTATAGCAATCAGCCCCAGCATTTT
CASSLFGQKGYSNQPQHF
>.|TRBV28|.|TRBJ1-5
TGTGCCAGCAGTCTCCCCGCAGGGAGGGATCAGCCCCAGCATTTT
CASSLPAGRDQPQHF
>.|TRBV27|.|TRBJ1-3
TGTGCCAGCAGTCCGACGGGGATGGTGAACACCATATATTTT
CASSPTGMVNTIYF
>.|TRBV2|.|TRBJ2-1
TGTGCCAGCAGTCCTTTCTTCTCCTACAATGAGCAGTTCTTC
CASSPFFSYNEQFF
>.|TRBV19|TRBD1|TRBJ1-5
TGTGCCAGTAAACCCCCGGGACAGGGTAGCAATCAGCCCCAGCATTTT
CASKPPGQGSNQPQHF
>.|TRBV28|.|TRBJ1-1
TGTGCCAGCACCGACCCGAACACTGAAGCTTTCTTT
CASTDPNTEAFF
>once|TRBV5-6|TRBD2|TRBJ2-7
TGTGCCAGCAGCTTGGGACTAGCGTCTCTCTACGAGCAGTACTTC
CASSLGLASLYEQYF
>.|TRBV28|.|TRBJ1-4
TGTGCCAGCAGTTTGGGGGGGGGCCCCATATTGGGACTGTTTTTT
CASSLGGGPILGLFF
>.|TRBV2|.|TRBJ1-1
TGTGCCAGCAGTGATCAGGCGGTGAAAGCTTTCTTT
CASSDQAVKAFF
>.|TRBV29-1|.|TRBJ2-3
TGCAGCGTTGAAGATGGGCGGGGCCATAGCACAGATACGCAGTATTTT
CSVEDGRGHSTDTQYF
>.|TRBV6-4|TRBD2|TRBJ2-2
TGTGCCAGCAGTGTCCACGGGCGGGGGAGCGACACCGGGGAGCTGTTTTTT
CASSVHGRGSDTGELFF
>.|TRBV6-6|TRBD1|TRBJ1-2
TGTGCCAGCAGTTACGGCAGGGGGTCCTATGGCTACACCTTC
CASSYGRGSYGYTF
>.|TRBV11-2|.|TRBJ2-1
TGTGCCAGCAGCCTAGGGGGGGGTTCCTACAATGAGCAGTTCTTC
CASSLGGGSYNEQFF
>once|TRBV10-3|.|TRBJ2-2
.
CAISDFGSGGELFF
>.|TRBV7-3|.|TRBJ2-2
TGTGCCAGCAGCTTATTTGGGGGCTCGAACACCGGGGAGCTGTTTTTT
CASSLFGGSNTGELFF
>.|TRBV10-3|.|TRBJ2-7
TGTGCCATCTCTGGGGGAGAGACCTACGAGCAGTACTTC
CAISGGETYEQYF
>.|TRBV5-1|.|TRBJ2-7
TGCGCCAGCAGCCGAGGCGGGCCCTCCTACGAGCAGTACTTC
CASSRGGPSYEQYF
>.|TRBV18|.|TRBJ1-5
TGTGCCAGCTCAGAAGGGTCGGATGTTCAGCCCCAGCATTTT
CASSEGSDVQPQHF
>.|TRBV11-2|TRBD1|TRBJ2-7
TGTGCCAGCAGCTTCGTCCCGGGACAGGGACCTTACGAGCAGTACTTC
CASSFVPGQGPYEQYF
>once|TRBV27|.|TRBJ2-5
TGTGCCAGCAGACCAACTTGGACAGCTCGGGGGGAGACCCAGTACTTC
CASRPTWTARGETQYF